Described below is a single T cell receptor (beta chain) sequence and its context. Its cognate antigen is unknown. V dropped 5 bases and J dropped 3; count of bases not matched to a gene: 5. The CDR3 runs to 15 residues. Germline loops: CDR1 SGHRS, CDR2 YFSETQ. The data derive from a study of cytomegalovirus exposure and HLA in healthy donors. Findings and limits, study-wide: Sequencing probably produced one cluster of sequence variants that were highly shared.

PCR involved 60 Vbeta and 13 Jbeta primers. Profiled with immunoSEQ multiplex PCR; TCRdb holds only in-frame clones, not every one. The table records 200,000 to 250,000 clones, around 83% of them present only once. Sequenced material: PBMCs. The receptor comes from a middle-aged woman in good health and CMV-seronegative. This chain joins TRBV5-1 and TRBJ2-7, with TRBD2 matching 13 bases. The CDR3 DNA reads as TGCGCCAGCAGTCCAGGACTAGCGGGAGACTACGAGCAGTACTTC. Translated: CASSPGLAGDYEQYF.